These 27 T cell receptor beta chains were all obtained from the same sample, sequenced in a study of blood T cell repertoires in COVID-19. Data came from immunoSEQ multiplex PCR; TCRdb stores just in-frame clones and leaves some out. The sample includes some 83,000 clones, 70% to 90% of them seen just once. The material sequenced was peripheral blood. The source of these receptors is a man at least 80 years old in a cohort sampled during active COVID-19.

The J gene is TRBJ2-2, the V gene TRBV19; no clear D gene. Germline lookup yields CDR1 LNHDA and CDR2 SQIVND (reference sequence). V lost 3 bases and J 3 bases, leaving 8 bases between the germline ends. The CDR3 spans 14 residues. CDR3 region: CASSINSYTGELFF. The CDR3 DNA reads TGTGCCAGTAGTATCAACAGCTACACCGGGGAGCTGTTTTTT. Based on the CDR3 plus reference TRBV19 and TRBJ2-2, the full variable domain is DGGITQSPKYLFRKEGQNVTLSCEQNLNHDAMYWYRQDPGQGLRLIYYSQIVNDFQKGDIAEGYSVSREKKESFPLTVTSAQKNPTAFYLCASSINSYTGELFFGEGSRLTVL.

The V call is TRBV9, the J call TRBJ2-1, with 8 bases identical to TRBD2. V was pared by 4 bases and J by 2 bases, with 5 bases of the junction left unmatched. There are 15 residues in the CDR3. The germline V gene encodes CDR1 SGDLS and CDR2 YYNGEE. The DNA for the CDR3 is TGTGCCAGCAGCATAAGCGGGGGAACCTACAATGAGCAGTTCTTC. As protein: CASSISGGTYNEQFF. Complete variable domain (other parts from reference TRBV9 and TRBJ2-1): DSGVTQTPKHLITATGQRVTLRCSPRSGDLSVYWYQQSLDQGLQFLIQYYNGEERAKGNILERFSAQQFPDLHSELNLSSLELGDSALYFCASSISGGTYNEQFFGPGTRLTVL.

Worth noting for this clone: Other DNA sequences from this sample encode an identical CDR3 as well. This rearrangement joins TRBV20-1 to TRBJ2-7; no definite D call. CDR1 and CDR2 from the germline V gene are DFQATT and SNEGSKA (reference sequence). V was pared by 0 bases and J by 6 bases, with 6 bases between. This CDR3 region has 11 residues. DNA of the CDR3: TGCAGTGCTAGAGACTCGGTCGAGCAGTACGTC. Its protein product is CSARDSVEQYV.

The genes are TRBV2 and TRBJ2-7; D call uncertain. V was clipped by 2 bases and J by 2 bases, with 4 bases between them. Germline V gene sequence: CDR1 SNHLY, CDR2 FYNNEI. The CDR3 contains 12 residues. The CDR3 loop is CASSEQAYEQYV. CDR3 DNA sequence: TGTGCCAGCAGTGAACAGGCCTACGAGCAGTACGTC.

This CDR3 reads CASSSLAGSYEQYF. DNA of the CDR3: TGTGCCAGCAGTTCACTAGCGGGTTCCTACGAGCAGTACTTC. The chain joins TRBV6-6 to TRBJ2-7; 9 nucleotides align to TRBD2. Germline CDR1 is MNHNY and CDR2 is SVGAGI (reference sequence). V dropped 4 bases and J dropped 1; count of bases not matched to a gene: 2. CDR3 size: 14 residues.

About this clone itself: Relative to the germline gene, one junction end is altered; a read error may explain this. V and J are TRBV7-8 and TRBJ2-7, with D maybe TRBD1 (6 bases). The CDR3 totals 14 residues. Germline V gene sequence: CDR1 SGHVS, CDR2 FQNEAQ. CDR3 protein: CASSLAGVGSEQYF. In nucleotides, the CDR3 is TGTGCCAGCAGCCTAGCAGGGGTTGGAAGCGAGCAGTACTTC. Drawing the rest from reference TRBV7-8 and TRBJ2-7, the complete variable domain is GAGVSQSPRYKVAKRGQDVALRCDPISGHVSLFWYQQALGQGPEFLTYFQNEAQLDKSGLPSDRFFAERPEGSVSTLKIQRTQQEDSAVYLCASSLAGVGSEQYFGPGTRLTVT.

V is TRBV5-4 and J is TRBJ2-3; D is possibly TRBD2 (6 bases). V was trimmed by 0 bases and J by 6 bases, leaving 8 bases between them. This CDR3 region has 13 residues. The germline gives CDR1 SGHNT, CDR2 YYREEE (reference sequence). The CDR3 spells CASSLAAGDTQYF. DNA for the CDR3: TGTGCCAGCAGCTTGGCGGCGGGGGATACGCAGTATTTT.

The chain couples TRBV15 to TRBJ2-5, with no clear D. The CDR3 is 15 amino acids. V lost 0 bases to trimming and J lost 1 base, with 9 bases between them. Germline V gene lookup returns CDR1 LNHNV and CDR2 YYDKDF (reference sequence). CDR3 DNA sequence: TGTGCCACCAGCAGAGATAACTATATCCAAGAGACCCAGTACTTC. Its protein product is CATSRDNYIQETQYF.

V is TRBV5-1 and J is TRBJ2-1, with 14 bases matching TRBD2. The trim removed 3 bases at V and 10 bases at J, leaving 9 bases unmatched. This CDR3 region has 16 residues. Germline CDR1 SGHRS, CDR2 YFSETQ. The CDR3 protein is CASSSGGLAGGMEQFF. The CDR3 region has the DNA TGCGCCAGCAGCTCGGGAGGACTAGCGGGGGGCATGGAGCAGTTCTTC.

The genes are TRBV2 and TRBJ2-2; D may be TRBD1 (5 bases). CDR3 size: 14 residues. From germline, CDR1 is SNHLY and CDR2 FYNNEI. Trimming took off 2 bases at V and 2 bases at J, with 6 bases between the two ends. The CDR3 DNA sequence: TGTGCCAGCAGTGAACAGGGTAACACCGGGGAGCTGTTTTTT. As protein: CASSEQGNTGELFF.

This rearrangement joins TRBV6-1 to TRBJ1-3; D not certain. Trimming removed 1 base from V and 6 bases from J, with 4 bases in between. The CDR3 covers 12 residues. Germline CDR1 and CDR2: MNHNS and SASEGT. CDR3 region: CASSEGANTIYF. CDR3 DNA: TGTGCCAGCAGTGAAGGGGCAAACACCATATATTTT.

This chain connects TRBV10-3 to TRBJ2-2; 8 bases map to TRBD1. The germline V gene encodes CDR1 ENHRY and CDR2 SYGVKD. Losses at the gene ends were 8 bases for V and 2 bases for J; bases not matched to a gene: 7. The CDR3 runs to 15 residues. This chain's CDR3 is CAIRSGTGNTGELFF. Here the CDR3 DNA reads TGTGCCATCCGGTCCGGGACAGGAAACACCGGGGAGCTGTTTTTT.

The chain joins TRBV19 to TRBJ1-3; maybe TRBD1 (6 bases). V was trimmed by 4 bases and J by 2 bases, leaving 15 bases between them. The CDR3 sequence is 16 residues long. Germline CDR1 is LNHDA and CDR2 is SQIVND (reference sequence). CDR3 loop: CASSRTGLEAGNTIYF. The CDR3 DNA reads as TGTGCCAGTAGTAGAACAGGGCTGGAGGCTGGAAACACCATATATTTT.

This clone was detected many times. V gene TRBV7-9 combines with J gene TRBJ2-2; tentative D call: TRBD2 (6 bases). V was shortened by 1 base and J by 2 bases, with 11 bases between the two germline ends. CDR3 size: 16 residues. Looked up from germline, CDR1 is SEHNR and CDR2 is FQNEAQ (reference sequence). The DNA for the CDR3 is TGTGCCAGCAGCTTAGTGGCGGGGCAAAACACCGGGGAGCTGTTTTTT. It is translated as CASSLVAGQNTGELFF.

This clone was counted between two and nine times. The rearrangement links TRBV7-9 to TRBJ2-1; D remains ambiguous. The V gene's germline CDR1 is SEHNR and CDR2 FQNEAQ (reference sequence). The CDR3 has 14 amino acids. With 3 bases removed from V and 3 bases from J, the gap between germline ends came to 9 bases. CDR3 in DNA: TGTGCCAGCAGCTTCGCGGTCGGCTACAATGAGCAGTTCTTC. This encodes CASSFAVGYNEQFF.

The chain joins TRBV28 to TRBJ2-2, with D perhaps TRBD1 (5 bases). This CDR3 region has 18 residues. CDR1 and CDR2 (germline): MDHEN, SYDVKM. V lost 5 bases to trimming and J lost 0 bases, with 19 bases between them. CDR3 protein: CASSPPRQGVANTGELFF. DNA of the CDR3: TGTGCCAGCAGTCCCCCCCGGCAAGGGGTGGCGAACACCGGGGAGCTGTTTTTT.

The chain combines TRBV7-2 with TRBJ1-2; D not certain. Germline V gene sequence: CDR1 SGHTA, CDR2 FQGNSA. The CDR3 spans 16 residues. Trimming cost V 0 bases and J 1 base, with 12 bases left between them. The CDR3 loop reads CASSLAGGLNNYGYTF. In DNA form, the CDR3 reads TGTGCCAGCAGCTTAGCAGGAGGGTTAAATAACTATGGCTACACCTTC.

The chain employs TRBV6-6 and TRBJ1-5, with 8 bases that match TRBD1. CDR1 and CDR2 from the germline V gene are MNHNY and SVGAGI (reference sequence). With 5 bases clipped from V and 7 bases from J, the junction kept 7 bases outside the gene matches. This CDR3 contains 14 residues. The CDR3 protein is CASSAQGGVQPQHF. As DNA, the CDR3 is TGTGCCAGCAGTGCACAGGGGGGGGTCCAGCCCCAGCATTTT.

V is TRBV18 and J is TRBJ2-7; TRBD1 matches at 7 bases. CDR3 length: 13 residues. With 6 bases clipped from V and 7 bases from J, the junction kept 9 bases outside the gene matches. Looked up from germline, CDR1 is KGHSH and CDR2 is LQKENI. The DNA for the CDR3 is TGTGCCAGCTCTCGGACAGGCCCGGGGGAGCAGTACGTC. Its protein product is CASSRTGPGEQYV.

The rearrangement joins TRBV5-1 to TRBJ2-1; D is possibly TRBD2 (5 bases). In germline, CDR1 is SGHRS, CDR2 YFSETQ. Trimming cost V 2 bases and J 7 bases, with 16 bases left between them. The CDR3 is made up of 15 amino acids. Here the CDR3 reads CASSLEGLRGNEQFF. CDR3 bases: TGCGCCAGCAGCTTAGAGGGATTACGTGGTAATGAGCAGTTCTTC.

The gene calls are TRBV6-5 and TRBJ2-1, with 11 bases aligning to TRBD2. CDR3 length: 15 residues. Trimming removed 2 bases from V and 9 bases from J; junction bases left unmatched: 6. From germline, CDR1 is MNHEY and CDR2 SVGAGI. The CDR3 reads CASSYRGLAAPEQFF. The CDR3 coding sequence is TGTGCCAGCAGTTACCGGGGACTAGCGGCACCTGAGCAGTTCTTC.

The genes are TRBV7-2 and TRBJ2-2, with TRBD2 matching 7 bases. The CDR3 totals 15 residues. CDR1 is SGHTA and CDR2 is FQGNSA in the germline V gene. J gave up 0 bases and V 10 bases, and 8 bases lay outside the gene matches. The CDR3 nucleotides are TGTGCCACCGGGACTAAAAGCGCGAACACCGGGGAGCTGTTTTTT. Translation: CATGTKSANTGELFF.

Points on this clone: The junction departs from germline at one end; a sequencing error may be responsible. V usage is TRBV5-5 and J usage is TRBJ1-5; 8 nucleotides line up with TRBD1. The CDR3 contains 15 residues. Germline V gene sequence: CDR1 SGHKS, CDR2 YYEKEE (reference sequence). CDR3 residues: CVSGLGQAGNQPQHF. The DNA for the CDR3 is TGTGTCAGCGGACTGGGACAGGCCGGCAATCAGCCCCAGCATTTT.

The chain carries TRBV18 and TRBJ2-5; TRBD1 might be the D (6 bases). The CDR3 has 13 amino acids. The V end lost 3 bases, the J end lost 5 bases, and 10 bases lay between the germline ends. Germline loops: CDR1 KGHSH, CDR2 LQKENI. The CDR3 is CASSPGQLETQYF. CDR3 coding DNA: TGTGCCAGCTCACCCGGACAGTTGGAGACCCAGTACTTC.

This rearrangement joins TRBV6-5 to TRBJ2-5, with TRBD2 matching 13 bases. Looked up from germline, CDR1 is MNHEY and CDR2 is SVGAGI. The CDR3 is made up of 15 amino acids. V shed 7 bases, J shed 3 bases, and the junction held 5 bases outside the gene matches. The CDR3 nucleotides are TGTGCCAGCAAACCGGGACTAGCGGGGAAAGAGACCCAGTACTTC. This encodes CASKPGLAGKETQYF.

The chain is built from TRBV6-5 and TRBJ1-2; 7 bases fit TRBD1. This CDR3 is built from 13 residues. V dropped 6 bases and J dropped 4; count of bases not matched to a gene: 5. The V gene's germline CDR1 is MNHEY and CDR2 SVGAGI. CDR3 sequence: CASRETGPYGYTF. As DNA, the CDR3 is TGTGCCAGCAGAGAGACAGGGCCCTATGGCTACACCTTC.

The genes are TRBV28 and TRBJ1-6; 7 bases match TRBD1. This CDR3 has 16 amino acids. Germline CDR1 MDHEN, CDR2 SYDVKM. The junction had 15 bases not matched to a gene; V was cut back by 6 bases and J by 10 bases. CDR3 sequence: CASSPAAGGFRSPLHF. The CDR3 nucleotides read TGTGCCAGCAGCCCGGCGGCAGGGGGTTTTCGCTCACCCCTCCACTTT.